The sequence of this T cell receptor (beta chain) was determined in a study of OX40 agonist ivuxolimab in advanced cancers. Individuals having autoimmune disease history or systemic immunosuppression were not enrolled. The protocol was immunoSEQ multiplex PCR, while the TCRdb copy is restricted to in-frame clones and leaves out a portion. The sample has around 66,000 clones; 87% are singletons. V shed 4 bases and J shed 4 bases, with 15 bases lying between them. Per the germline V gene, CDR1 is SNHLY and CDR2 is FYNNEI. The CDR3 sequence is 15 residues long. Source: CD4+ or CD8+ T cells sorted from blood, taken in a trial of the OX40 agonist ivuxolimab. The chain joins TRBV2 to TRBJ2-3; possibly TRBD1 or TRBD2 for D (5 bases each). The TCR was taken from an adult with an advanced solid tumor such as melanoma, head and neck, liver or kidney cancer. The CDR3, as DNA: TGTGCCAGCAGTGCGGGACGGGGTGGGGCAGATACGCAGTATTTT. Translation gives CASSAGRGGADTQYF.